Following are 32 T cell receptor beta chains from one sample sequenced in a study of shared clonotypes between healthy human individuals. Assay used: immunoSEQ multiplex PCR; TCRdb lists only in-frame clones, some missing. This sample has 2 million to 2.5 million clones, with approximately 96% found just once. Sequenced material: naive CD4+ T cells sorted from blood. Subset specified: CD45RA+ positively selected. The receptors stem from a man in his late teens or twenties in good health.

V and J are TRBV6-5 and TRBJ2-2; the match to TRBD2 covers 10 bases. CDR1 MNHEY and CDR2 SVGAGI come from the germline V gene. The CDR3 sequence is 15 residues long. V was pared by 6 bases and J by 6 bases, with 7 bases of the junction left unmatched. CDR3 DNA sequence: TGTGCCAGCAGAAGGGAGCGGGGGGGCGCCGGGGAGCTGTTTTTT. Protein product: CASRRERGGAGELFF.

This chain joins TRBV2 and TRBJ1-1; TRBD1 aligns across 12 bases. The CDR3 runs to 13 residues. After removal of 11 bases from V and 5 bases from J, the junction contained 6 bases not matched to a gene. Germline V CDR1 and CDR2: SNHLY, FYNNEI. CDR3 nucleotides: TGTGCCTGGGACAGGGGGCAAGGTACTGAAGCTTTCTTT. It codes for CAWDRGQGTEAFF.

CDR3 residues: CAIRRADTQYF. In nucleotides, the CDR3 is TGTGCCATCAGGAGAGCTGATACGCAGTATTTT. This sequence joins TRBV10-3 and TRBJ2-3; D is uncertain. CDR1 is ENHRY and CDR2 is SYGVKD in the germline V gene. Between the trimmed V and J ends, which lost 6 bases and 6 bases, there was a span of 7 bases. This CDR3 region has 11 residues.

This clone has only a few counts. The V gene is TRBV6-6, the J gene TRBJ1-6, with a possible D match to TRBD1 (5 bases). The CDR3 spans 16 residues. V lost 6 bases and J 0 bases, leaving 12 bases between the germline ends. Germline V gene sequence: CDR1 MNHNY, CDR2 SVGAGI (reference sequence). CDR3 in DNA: TGTGCCAGCAGAAGACAGATTAGCTCCTATAATTCACCCCTCCACTTT. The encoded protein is CASRRQISSYNSPLHF.

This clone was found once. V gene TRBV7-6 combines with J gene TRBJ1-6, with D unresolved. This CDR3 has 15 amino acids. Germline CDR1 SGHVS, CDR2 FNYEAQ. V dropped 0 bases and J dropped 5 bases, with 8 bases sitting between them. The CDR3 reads CASSLAGFHNSPLHF. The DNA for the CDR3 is TGTGCCAGCAGCTTAGCAGGCTTCCATAATTCACCCCTCCACTTT.

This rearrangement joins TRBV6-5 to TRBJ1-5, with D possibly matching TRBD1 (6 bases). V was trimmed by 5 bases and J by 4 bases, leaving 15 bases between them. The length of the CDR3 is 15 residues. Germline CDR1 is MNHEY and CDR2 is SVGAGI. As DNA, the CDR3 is TGTGCCAGCAGTCCCACTGGACAGAAAAATCAGCCCCAGCATTTT. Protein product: CASSPTGQKNQPQHF.

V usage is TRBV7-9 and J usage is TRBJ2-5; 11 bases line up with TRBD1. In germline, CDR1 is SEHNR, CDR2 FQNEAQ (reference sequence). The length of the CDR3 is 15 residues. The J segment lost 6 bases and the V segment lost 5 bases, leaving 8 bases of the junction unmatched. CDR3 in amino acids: CASSLGQGAKKTQYF. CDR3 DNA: TGTGCCAGCAGCCTCGGACAGGGGGCCAAGAAGACCCAGTACTTC.

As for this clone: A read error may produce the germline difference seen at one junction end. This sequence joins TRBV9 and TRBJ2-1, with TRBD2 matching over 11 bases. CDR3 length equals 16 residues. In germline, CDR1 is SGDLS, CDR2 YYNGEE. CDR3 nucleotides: TGTGCCCGCAGCGTAGAGGCTAGCGGGGGGTGGGATGAGCAGTTCTTC. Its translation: CARSVEASGGWDEQFF.

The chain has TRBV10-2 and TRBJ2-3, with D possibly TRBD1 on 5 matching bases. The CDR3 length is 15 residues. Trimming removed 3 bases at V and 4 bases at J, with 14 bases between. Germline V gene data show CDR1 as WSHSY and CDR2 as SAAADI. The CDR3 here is CASSDERVGADTQYF. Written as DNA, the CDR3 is TGCGCCAGCAGTGACGAGCGAGTAGGGGCAGATACGCAGTATTTT.

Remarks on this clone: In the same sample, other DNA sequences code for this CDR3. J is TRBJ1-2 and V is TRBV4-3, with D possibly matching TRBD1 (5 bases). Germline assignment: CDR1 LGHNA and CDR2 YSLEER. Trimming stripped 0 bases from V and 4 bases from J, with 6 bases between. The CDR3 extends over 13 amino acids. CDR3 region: CASSQETGYGYTF. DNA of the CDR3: TGCGCCAGCAGCCAAGAAACAGGCTATGGCTACACCTTC.

The CDR3 bases are TGTGCCAGCAGTTATGTATTTGGAAGGGACAACGGCTACACCTTC. Encoded protein: CASSYVFGRDNGYTF. This chain joins TRBV6-5 and TRBJ1-2; D might be TRBD1 (6 bases). CDR3 size: 15 residues. The V end was cut by 3 bases, the J end by 8 bases, with 19 bases between. Germline assignment: CDR1 MNHEY and CDR2 SVGAGI.

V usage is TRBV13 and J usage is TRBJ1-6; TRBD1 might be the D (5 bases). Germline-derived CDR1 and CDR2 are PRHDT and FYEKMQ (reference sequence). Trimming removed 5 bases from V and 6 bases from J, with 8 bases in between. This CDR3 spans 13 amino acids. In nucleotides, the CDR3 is TGTGCCAGCAGCCGGGACGTTAATTCACCCCTCCACTTT. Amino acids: CASSRDVNSPLHF.

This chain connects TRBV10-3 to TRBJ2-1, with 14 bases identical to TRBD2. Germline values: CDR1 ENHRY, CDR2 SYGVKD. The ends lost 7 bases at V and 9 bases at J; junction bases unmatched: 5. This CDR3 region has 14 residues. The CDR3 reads CAIKGTSGSFEQFF. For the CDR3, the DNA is TGTGCCATCAAAGGGACTAGCGGGAGCTTTGAGCAGTTCTTC.

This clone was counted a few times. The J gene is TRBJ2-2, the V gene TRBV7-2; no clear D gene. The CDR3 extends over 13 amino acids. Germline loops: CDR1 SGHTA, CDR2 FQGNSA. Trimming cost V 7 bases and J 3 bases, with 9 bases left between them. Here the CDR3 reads CASTLRDTGELFF. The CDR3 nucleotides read TGTGCCAGCACCCTGCGAGACACCGGGGAGCTGTTTTTT.

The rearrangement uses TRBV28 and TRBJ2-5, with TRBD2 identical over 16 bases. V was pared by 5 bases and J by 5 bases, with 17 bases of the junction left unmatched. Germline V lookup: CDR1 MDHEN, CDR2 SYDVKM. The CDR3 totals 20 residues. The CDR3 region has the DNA TGTGCCAGCAGTCCCCGGACCGCGGGACTAGCGGGGGGGCGGTGGGAGACCCAGTACTTC. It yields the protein CASSPRTAGLAGGRWETQYF.

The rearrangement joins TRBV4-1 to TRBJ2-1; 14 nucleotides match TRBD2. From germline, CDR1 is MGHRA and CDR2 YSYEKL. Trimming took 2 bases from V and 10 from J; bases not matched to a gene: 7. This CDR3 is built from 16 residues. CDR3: CASSQRTSGRPLEQFF. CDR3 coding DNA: TGCGCCAGCAGCCAACGGACTAGCGGGAGGCCCTTGGAGCAGTTCTTC.

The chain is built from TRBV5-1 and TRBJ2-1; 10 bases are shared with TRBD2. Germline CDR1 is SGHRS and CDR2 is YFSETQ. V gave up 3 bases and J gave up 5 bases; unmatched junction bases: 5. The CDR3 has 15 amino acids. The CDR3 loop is CASSYPSGGHNEQFF. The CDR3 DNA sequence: TGCGCCAGCAGCTACCCTAGCGGGGGACACAATGAGCAGTTCTTC.

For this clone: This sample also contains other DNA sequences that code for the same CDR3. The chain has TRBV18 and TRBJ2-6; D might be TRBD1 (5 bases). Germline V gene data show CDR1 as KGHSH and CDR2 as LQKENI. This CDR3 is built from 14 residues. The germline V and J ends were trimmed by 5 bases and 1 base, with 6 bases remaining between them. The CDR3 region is CASSDSSGANVLTF. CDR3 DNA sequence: TGTGCCAGCTCAGACAGTTCTGGGGCCAACGTCCTGACTTTC.

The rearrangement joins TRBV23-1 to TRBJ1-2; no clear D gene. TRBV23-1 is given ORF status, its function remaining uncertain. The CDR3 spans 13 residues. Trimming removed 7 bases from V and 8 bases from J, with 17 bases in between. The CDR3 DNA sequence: TGCGCCAGCACCGTCGGGGAGGACGTGGGCTACACCTTC. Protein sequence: CASTVGEDVGYTF.

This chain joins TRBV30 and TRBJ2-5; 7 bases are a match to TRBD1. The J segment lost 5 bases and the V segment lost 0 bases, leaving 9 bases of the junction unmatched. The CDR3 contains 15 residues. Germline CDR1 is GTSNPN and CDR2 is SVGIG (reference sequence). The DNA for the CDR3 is TGTGCCTGGAGTGTCCTACAGGGGTTTGGGGAGACCCAGTACTTC. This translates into CAWSVLQGFGETQYF.

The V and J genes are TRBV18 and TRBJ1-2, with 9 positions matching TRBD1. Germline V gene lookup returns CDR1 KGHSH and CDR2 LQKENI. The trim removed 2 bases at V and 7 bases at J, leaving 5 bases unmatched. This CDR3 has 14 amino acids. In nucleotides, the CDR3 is TGTGCCAGCTCACCAGGGGACAGGGCTGCTGGCTACACCTTC. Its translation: CASSPGDRAAGYTF.

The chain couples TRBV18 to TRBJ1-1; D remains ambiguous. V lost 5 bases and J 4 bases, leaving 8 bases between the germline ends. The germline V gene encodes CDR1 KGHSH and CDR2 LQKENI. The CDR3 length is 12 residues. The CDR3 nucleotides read TGTGCCAGCTCATGGACGGGCACTGAAGCTTTCTTT. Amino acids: CASSWTGTEAFF. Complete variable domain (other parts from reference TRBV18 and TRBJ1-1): NAGVMQNPRHLVRRRGQEARLRCSPMKGHSHVYWYRQLPEEGLKFMVYLQKENIIDESGMPKERFSAEFPKEGPSILRIQQVVRGDSAAYFCASSWTGTEAFFGQGTRLTVV.

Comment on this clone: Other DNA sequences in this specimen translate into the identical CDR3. The CDR3 region is CATSRDQGTGELFF. The CDR3 DNA is TGTGCCACCAGCAGAGATCAGGGGACCGGGGAGCTGTTTTTT. This chain connects TRBV15 to TRBJ2-2, with D maybe TRBD1 (6 bases). This CDR3 region has 14 residues. With 0 bases removed from V and 5 bases from J, the gap between germline ends came to 7 bases. Germline V gene lookup returns CDR1 LNHNV and CDR2 YYDKDF (reference sequence).

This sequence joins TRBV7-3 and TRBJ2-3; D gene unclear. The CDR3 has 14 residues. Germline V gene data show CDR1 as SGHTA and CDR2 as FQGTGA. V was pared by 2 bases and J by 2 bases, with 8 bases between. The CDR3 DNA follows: TGTGCCAGCAGCTTAGATCGGAACACAGATACGCAGTATTTT. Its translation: CASSLDRNTDTQYF.

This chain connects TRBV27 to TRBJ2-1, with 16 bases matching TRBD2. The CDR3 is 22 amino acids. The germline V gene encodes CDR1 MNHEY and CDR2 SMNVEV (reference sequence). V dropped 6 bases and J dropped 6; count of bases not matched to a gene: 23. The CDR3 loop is CASSPVSPRELGTSGRGNEQFF. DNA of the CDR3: TGTGCCAGCAGCCCGGTCAGCCCGCGAGAACTCGGGACTAGCGGGAGGGGCAATGAGCAGTTCTTC.

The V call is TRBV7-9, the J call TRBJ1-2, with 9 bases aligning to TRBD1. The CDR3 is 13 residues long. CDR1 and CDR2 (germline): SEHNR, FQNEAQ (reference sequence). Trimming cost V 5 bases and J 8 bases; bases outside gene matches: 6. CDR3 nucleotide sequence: TGTGCCAGCAGCCTGGGACAGGGAGAGGGCTACACCTTC. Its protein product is CASSLGQGEGYTF.

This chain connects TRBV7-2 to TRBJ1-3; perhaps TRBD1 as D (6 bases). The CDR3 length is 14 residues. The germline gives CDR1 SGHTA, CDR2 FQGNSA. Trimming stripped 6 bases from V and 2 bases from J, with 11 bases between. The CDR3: CASRPGVAGNTIYF. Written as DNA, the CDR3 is TGTGCCAGCAGGCCAGGGGTTGCTGGAAACACCATATATTTT.

CDR3 protein: CASSPRQGTIYEQYF. In DNA form, the CDR3 reads TGCGCCAGCAGCCCGAGACAGGGGACGATCTACGAGCAGTACTTC. The chain employs TRBV5-1 and TRBJ2-7, with 8 bases matching TRBD1. The germline V gene encodes CDR1 SGHRS and CDR2 YFSETQ. The CDR3 contains 15 residues. V lost 4 bases to trimming and J lost 3 bases; unmatched junction nucleotides: 9.

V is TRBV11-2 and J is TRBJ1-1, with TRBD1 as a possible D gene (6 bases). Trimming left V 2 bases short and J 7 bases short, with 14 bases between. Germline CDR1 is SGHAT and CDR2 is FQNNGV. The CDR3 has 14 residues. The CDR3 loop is CASSLSGQLSEAFF. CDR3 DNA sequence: TGTGCCAGCAGCTTAAGCGGACAGCTCAGTGAAGCTTTCTTT.

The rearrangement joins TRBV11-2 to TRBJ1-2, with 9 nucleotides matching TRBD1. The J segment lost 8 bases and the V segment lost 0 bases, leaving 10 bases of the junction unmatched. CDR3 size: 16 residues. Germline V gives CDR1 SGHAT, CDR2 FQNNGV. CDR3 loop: CASSLDGMGQGSGYTF. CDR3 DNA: TGTGCCAGCAGCTTAGATGGGATGGGACAGGGAAGCGGCTACACCTTC.

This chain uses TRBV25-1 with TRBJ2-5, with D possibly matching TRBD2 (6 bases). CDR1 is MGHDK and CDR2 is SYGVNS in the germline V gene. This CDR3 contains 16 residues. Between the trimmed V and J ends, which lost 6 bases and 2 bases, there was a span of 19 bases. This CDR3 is CASSPTRGDRQETQYF. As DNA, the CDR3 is TGTGCCAGCAGCCCGACTAGAGGGGATAGACAAGAGACCCAGTACTTC.

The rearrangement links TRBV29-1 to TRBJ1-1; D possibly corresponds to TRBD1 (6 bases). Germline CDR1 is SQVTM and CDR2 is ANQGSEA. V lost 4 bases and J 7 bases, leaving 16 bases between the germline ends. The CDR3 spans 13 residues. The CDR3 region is CSVARDNRYEAFF. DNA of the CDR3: TGCAGCGTTGCCCGGGACAATCGATATGAAGCTTTCTTT.